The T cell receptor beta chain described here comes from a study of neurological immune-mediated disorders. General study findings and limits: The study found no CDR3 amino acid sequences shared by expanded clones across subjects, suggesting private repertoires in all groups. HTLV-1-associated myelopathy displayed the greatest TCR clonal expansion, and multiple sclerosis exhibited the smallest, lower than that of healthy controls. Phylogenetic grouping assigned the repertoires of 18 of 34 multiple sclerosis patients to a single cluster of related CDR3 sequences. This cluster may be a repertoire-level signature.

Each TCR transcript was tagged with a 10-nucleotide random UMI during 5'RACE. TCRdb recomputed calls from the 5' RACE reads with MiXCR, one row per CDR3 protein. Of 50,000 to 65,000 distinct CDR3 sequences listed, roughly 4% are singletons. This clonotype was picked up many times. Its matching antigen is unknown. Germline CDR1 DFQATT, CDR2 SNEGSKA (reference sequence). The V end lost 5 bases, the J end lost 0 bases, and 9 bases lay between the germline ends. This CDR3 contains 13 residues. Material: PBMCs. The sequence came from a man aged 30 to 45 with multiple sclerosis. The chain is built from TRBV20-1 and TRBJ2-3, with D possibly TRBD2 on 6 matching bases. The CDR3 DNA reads TGCAGTGCTCCCGGGACTAGCACAGATACGCAGTATTTT. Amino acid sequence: CSAPGTSTDTQYF.